This T cell receptor (beta chain) is drawn from a study of blood T cell repertoires in COVID-19. Germline assignment: CDR1 ENHRY and CDR2 SYGVKD. V was trimmed by 10 bases and J by 3 bases, leaving 16 bases between them. This CDR3 has 14 amino acids. Method: immunoSEQ multiplex PCR; TCRdb's copy keeps in-frame clones and lacks some. The table includes approximately 300,000 clones, roughly 90% detected once. The clonotype comes from a woman aged 30 to 39 who had been exposed to COVID-19. The gene calls are TRBV10-3 and TRBJ1-5, with D possibly TRBD1 on 5 matching bases. The material sequenced was PBMCs or T cells enriched from blood (not recorded which). CDR3 nucleotide sequence: TGTGCCACCGGGGGTTTGGGCTCCAATCAGCCCCAGCATTTT. Encoded protein: CATGGLGSNQPQHF.